The present entry profiles one T cell receptor beta chain with its context. Per germline, CDR1 SGHTA and CDR2 FQGNSA. Trimming pared 5 bases from V and 4 bases from J, leaving 14 bases between. The CDR3 is 14 amino acids. The source of the sample is a study of T cell responses to AZD1222 COVID-19 vaccine. The data were produced by immunoSEQ multiplex PCR, yet TCRdb's version contains in-frame clones alone and is incomplete. Among 180,000 or so clones listed, approximately 95% were seen once. The chain links TRBV7-2 to TRBJ1-2; a weak D match, TRBD1 (5 bases). The sequence was obtained from an adult who received the MenACWY meningococcal vaccine as a control. The source material was peripheral blood, sampled 28 days after the second dose of the MenACWY control vaccine. This CDR3 reads CASSPRGNRYGYTF. CDR3 sequence (DNA): TGTGCCAGCAGCCCCCGGGGCAACCGCTATGGCTACACCTTC.